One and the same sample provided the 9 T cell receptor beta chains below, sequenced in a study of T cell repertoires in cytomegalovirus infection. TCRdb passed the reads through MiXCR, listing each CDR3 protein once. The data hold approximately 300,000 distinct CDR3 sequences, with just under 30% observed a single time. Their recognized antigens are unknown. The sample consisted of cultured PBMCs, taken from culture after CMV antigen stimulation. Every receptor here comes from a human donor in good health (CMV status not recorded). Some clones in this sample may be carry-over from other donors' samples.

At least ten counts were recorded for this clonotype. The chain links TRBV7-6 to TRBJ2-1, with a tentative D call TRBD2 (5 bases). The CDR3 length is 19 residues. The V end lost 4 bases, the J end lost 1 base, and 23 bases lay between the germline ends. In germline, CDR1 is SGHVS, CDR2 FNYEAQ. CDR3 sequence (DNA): TGTGCCAGCAGCTCAACCCGCCCCGGGCTAGCAGGATCCTACAATGAGCAGTTCTTC. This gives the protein CASSSTRPGLAGSYNEQFF. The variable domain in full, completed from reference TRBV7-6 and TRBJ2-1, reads GAGVSQSPRYKVTKRGQDVALRCDPISGHVSLYWYRQALGQGPEFLTYFNYEAQQDKSGLPNDRFSAERPEGSISTLTIQRTEQRDSAMYRCASSSTRPGLAGSYNEQFFGPGTRLTVL.

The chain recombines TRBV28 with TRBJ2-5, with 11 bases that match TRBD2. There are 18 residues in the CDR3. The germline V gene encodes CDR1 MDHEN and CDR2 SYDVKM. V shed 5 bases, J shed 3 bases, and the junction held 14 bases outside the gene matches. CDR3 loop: CASSPRLAGRLVEETQYF. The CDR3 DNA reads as TGTGCCAGCAGTCCCAGACTAGCGGGGAGATTAGTAGAAGAGACCCAGTACTTC.

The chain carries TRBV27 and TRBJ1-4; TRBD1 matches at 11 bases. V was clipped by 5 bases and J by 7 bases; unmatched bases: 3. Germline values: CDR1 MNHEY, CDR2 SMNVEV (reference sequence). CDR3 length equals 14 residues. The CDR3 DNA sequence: TGTGCCAGCAGTGGGACAGGGGGAAGTGAAAAACTGTTTTTT. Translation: CASSGTGGSEKLFF.

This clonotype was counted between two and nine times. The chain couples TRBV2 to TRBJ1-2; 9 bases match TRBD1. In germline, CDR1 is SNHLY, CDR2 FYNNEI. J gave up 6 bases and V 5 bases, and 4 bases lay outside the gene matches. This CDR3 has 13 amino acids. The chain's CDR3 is CASSSDRGDGYTF. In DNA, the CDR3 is TGTGCCAGCAGTTCCGACAGGGGGGATGGCTACACCTTC.

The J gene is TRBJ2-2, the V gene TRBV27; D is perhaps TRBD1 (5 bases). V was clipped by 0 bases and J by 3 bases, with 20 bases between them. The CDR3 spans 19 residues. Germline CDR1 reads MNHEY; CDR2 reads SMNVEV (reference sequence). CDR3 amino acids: CASSLSPLTGIKYTGELFF. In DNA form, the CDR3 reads TGTGCCAGCAGTTTATCCCCGCTCACAGGAATCAAATACACCGGGGAGCTGTTTTTT.

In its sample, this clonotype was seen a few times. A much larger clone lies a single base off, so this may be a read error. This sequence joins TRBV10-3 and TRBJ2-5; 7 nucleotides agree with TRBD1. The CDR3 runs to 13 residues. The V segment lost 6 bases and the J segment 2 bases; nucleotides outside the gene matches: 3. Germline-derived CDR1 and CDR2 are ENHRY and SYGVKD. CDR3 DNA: TGTGCCATCAGCCCGGGACAGCAAGAGACCCAGTACTTC. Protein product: CAISPGQQETQYF.

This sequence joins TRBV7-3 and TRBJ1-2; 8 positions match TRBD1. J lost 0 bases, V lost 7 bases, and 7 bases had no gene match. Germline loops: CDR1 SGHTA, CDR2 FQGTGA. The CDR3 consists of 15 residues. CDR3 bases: TGTGCCAGCACCGTTGGGACAGGATCTAACTATGGCTACACCTTC. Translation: CASTVGTGSNYGYTF.

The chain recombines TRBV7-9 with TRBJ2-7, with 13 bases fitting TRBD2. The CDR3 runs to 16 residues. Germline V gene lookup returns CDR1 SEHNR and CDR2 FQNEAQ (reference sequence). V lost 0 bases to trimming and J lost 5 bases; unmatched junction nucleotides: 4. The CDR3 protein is CASSLASGLAGDEQYF. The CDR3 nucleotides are TGTGCCAGCAGCTTAGCCTCCGGACTAGCGGGAGACGAGCAGTACTTC.

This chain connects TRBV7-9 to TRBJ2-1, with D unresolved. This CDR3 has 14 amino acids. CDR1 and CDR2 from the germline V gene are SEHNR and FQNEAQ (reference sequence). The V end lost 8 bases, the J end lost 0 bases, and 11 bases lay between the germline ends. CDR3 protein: CASYQDGSYNEQFF. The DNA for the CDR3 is TGTGCCAGCTACCAGGACGGCTCCTACAATGAGCAGTTCTTC.